This T cell receptor beta chain is from a study of shared clonotypes between healthy human individuals. Naive CD8 cells lacked CD45RO and underwent positive selection for CCR7, leaving out terminally differentiated effector memory CD45RA+ cells. The table came from immunoSEQ multiplex PCR; TCRdb's copy has only in-frame clones and leaves some out. This sample has more than 2 million clones, with 93% found just once. Germline V gene data show CDR1 as PRHDT and CDR2 as FYEKMQ (reference sequence). CDR3 size: 14 residues. V was trimmed by 4 bases and J by 2 bases, leaving 12 bases between them. The chain recombines TRBV13 with TRBJ2-7; unclear D gene. Input material: naive CD8+ T cells from PBMCs. This TCR came from a man between 18 and 29 years old in good health. Some clones in this sample may be carry-over from other donors' samples. The CDR3 sequence: CASSSTQSTYEQYF. Written as DNA, the CDR3 is TGTGCCAGCAGCTCCACACAGTCGACCTACGAGCAGTACTTC.